The TCR beta chain under discussion was sequenced for a study of tumor and adjacent non-tumor tissue in lung cancer. Study summary: There were some 12 adenocarcinoma, a couple of squamous cell carcinoma and 1 small cell lung cancer cases. On average, productive TCRbeta reads reached about 4 million per sample.

Three rounds of nested PCR, following a modified ARM-PCR protocol, produced the TCRbeta library. Using its own MiXCR run on the multiplex PCR reads, TCRdb lists one record per CDR3 protein. The sample carries 89,000 or so distinct CDR3 sequences, around three fifths recorded once. This clonotype was recorded at least ten times. Its antigen is not known. Study-wide results and limits: Tumor tissue had significantly higher TCR diversity than normal lung. Tumor repertoires had a smaller top 100 clone share than normal lung.

This sample's RNA came from whole unsorted tissue. The receptor's source is a man between 65 and 79 years old with non-small cell lung cancer. The material sequenced was lung tumor tissue.

This CDR3 reads CASSPPWGGTLETQYF. For the CDR3, the DNA is TGCGCCAGCAGCCCTCCCTGGGGCGGGACCTTGGAGACCCAGTACTTC. The chain employs TRBV4-1 and TRBJ2-5, with D possibly being TRBD2 (6 bases). The V end was cut by 4 bases, the J end by 5 bases, with 20 bases between. The CDR3 sequence is 16 residues long. Germline loops: CDR1 MGHRA, CDR2 YSYEKL.